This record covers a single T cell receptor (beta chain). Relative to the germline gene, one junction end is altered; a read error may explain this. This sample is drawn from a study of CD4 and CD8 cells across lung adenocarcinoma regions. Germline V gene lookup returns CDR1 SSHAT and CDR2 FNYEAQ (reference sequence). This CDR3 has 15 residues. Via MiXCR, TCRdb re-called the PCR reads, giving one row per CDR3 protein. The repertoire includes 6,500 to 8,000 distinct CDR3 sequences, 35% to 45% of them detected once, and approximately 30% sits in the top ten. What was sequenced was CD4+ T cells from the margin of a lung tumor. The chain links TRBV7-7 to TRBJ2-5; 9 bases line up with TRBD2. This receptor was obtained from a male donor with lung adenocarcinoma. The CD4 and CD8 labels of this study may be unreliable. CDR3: CASSLALAGLETQYF. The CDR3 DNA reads TGTGCTAGCAGCTTAGCCCTAGCGGGGTTAGAGACCCAGTACTTC.